Listed below are T cell receptor beta chains from one sample, sequenced in a study of blood T cell repertoires in COVID-19. Generated by immunoSEQ multiplex PCR, the TCRdb table keeps only in-frame clones and is missing some. The sample holds under 150,000 clones, around 80% seen once. The sample comprised peripheral blood. All receptors come from a human donor in a cohort sampled during active COVID-19. CDR3s include the opening cysteine and the closing phenylalanine or tryptophan. A D gene is named only where the DNA matches it firmly. Clone size, where shown, is once, few, many, or a class for clones that have expanded.

j_call d_call clone_size v_call cdr3_nt cdr3_aa
TRBJ2-4 TRBD2 - TRBV7-2 TGTGCCAGCAGCCCGACTAGCGGGGGGGCCAAAAACATTCAGTACTTC CASSPTSGGAKNIQYF
TRBJ2-1 TRBD2 - TRBV11-1 TGTGCCAGCAGCTCCCGACGGGGGGGGGCCGACAATGAGCAGTTCTTC CASSSRRGGADNEQFF
TRBJ1-2 TRBD1 - TRBV16 TGTGCCAGCAGCCAATTTGTCAGGACAGGGAACTATGGCTACACCTTC CASSQFVRTGNYGYTF
TRBJ2-2 - few TRBV27 TGTGCCAGCAGTTTATCTGGCAGTACCAACACCGGGGAGCTGTTTTTT CASSLSGSTNTGELFF
TRBJ2-5 TRBD1 - TRBV7-2 TGTGCCAGCAGCTTCAGAACAGGGGGCGCGGGGGAGACCCAGTACTTC CASSFRTGGAGETQYF
TRBJ2-3 - - TRBV7-3 TGTGCCAGCAGCTTAACTAGTCAAGGCACAGATACGCAGTATTTT CASSLTSQGTDTQYF
TRBJ2-1 TRBD2 once TRBV6-4 TGTGCCAGCTCCATTGAGCGGGGGGGGTGGAATGAGCAGTTCTTC CASSIERGGWNEQFF
TRBJ1-1 - - TRBV6-5 TGTGCCAGCATTAACCGGGGAATGAACACTGAAGCTTTCTTT CASINRGMNTEAFF
TRBJ2-3 TRBD2 - TRBV15 TGTGCCACCAGCAGAGATTACGCGGGCGGGGGGTCTCGAGATACGCAGTATTTT CATSRDYAGGGSRDTQYF
TRBJ2-3 TRBD1 - TRBV11-3 TGTGCCAGCAGCGCCCAGGGGGCAAAAGATACGCAGTATTTT CASSAQGAKDTQYF
TRBJ2-7 - - TRBV27 TGTGCCAGCAGTTCCGCCGACAGGTACGAGCAGTACTTC CASSSADRYEQYF
TRBJ2-1 TRBD2 - TRBV9 TGTGCCAGCAGCGTATCTAGCGGGGTCGACAATGAGCAGTTCTTC CASSVSSGVDNEQFF
TRBJ1-4 - - TRBV12-3/TRBV12-4 TGTGCCAGCAGGGGGAGGGGAAAACTGTTTTTT CASRGRGKLFF
TRBJ2-1 - once TRBV12-1 TGTGCCACTCATCCCGACAGAGTAGCGGGGCGCTCCTACAATGAGCAGTTCTTC CATHPDRVAGRSYNEQFF
TRBJ2-7 TRBD2 few TRBV5-1 TGCGCCAGCAGCGCCCGGGGGGCCTACGAGCAGTACTTC CASSARGAYEQYF
TRBJ1-3 - - TRBV5-1 TGCGCCAGCAGCCAGCAAACAGGCCTCTCTGGAAACACCATATATTTT CASSQQTGLSGNTIYF
TRBJ1-6 - - TRBV6-2/TRBV6-3 TGTGCCAGCAGTTTAGACCGACAGGTCTATAATTCACCCCTCCACTTT CASSLDRQVYNSPLHF
TRBJ2-5 TRBD2 - TRBV11-2 TGTGCCAGCAGCTTCTCGGGGGGAGGACAAGAGACCCAGTACTTC CASSFSGGGQETQYF
TRBJ1-1 - - TRBV14 TGTGCCAGCAGCCCTGAGGGCCTCTTGAACACTGAAGCTTTCTTT CASSPEGLLNTEAFF
TRBJ2-5 TRBD1 - TRBV2 TGTGCCAGCAGCACAGGGGGCATGGAGAAGACCCAGTACTTC CASSTGGMEKTQYF
TRBJ1-5 - - TRBV5-3 TGTGCCAGAAGCTTGCTCGGTCAGGGGAGCCAGCCCCAGCATTTT CARSLLGQGSQPQHF
TRBJ2-7 TRBD1 - TRBV6-6 TGTGCCAGCAGTCAAACCGGGACAGTTTCCTACGAGCAGTACTTC CASSQTGTVSYEQYF
TRBJ2-7 TRBD1 - TRBV3-1/TRBV3-2 TGTGCCAGCAGCCATAGGGACAGGGACGAGCAGTACTTC CASSHRDRDEQYF
TRBJ2-3 TRBD2 - TRBV3-1/TRBV3-2 TGTGCCAGCAGCCCGAGCGGGGGGGCCGCTACGCAGTATTTT CASSPSGGAATQYF
TRBJ1-2 TRBD1 - TRBV27 TGTGCCAGCAGTTCCCCGGGGACAGCGACATCTAACTATGGCTACACCTTC CASSSPGTATSNYGYTF
TRBJ2-7 TRBD1 - TRBV3-1/TRBV3-2 TGTGCCAGCAGCCACCGGGACAGGGCAATGTACGAGCAGTACTTC CASSHRDRAMYEQYF
TRBJ1-1 TRBD1 - TRBV5-4 TGTGCCAGCAGGAGGGGACAGTCGAACACTGAAGCTTTCTTT CASRRGQSNTEAFF
TRBJ2-7 TRBD1 - TRBV4-1 TGCGCCAGCAGTCCGGGACAGACCTACGAGCAGTACTTC CASSPGQTYEQYF
TRBJ1-5 TRBD1 - TRBV7-9 TGTGCCAGCAGCTTATCTCACACTACAGGGGTGGGTCAGCCCCAGCATTTT CASSLSHTTGVGQPQHF
TRBJ1-2 - - TRBV19 TGTGCCAGTAGTGAACCAGGGGCGCACTATGGCTACACCTTC CASSEPGAHYGYTF
TRBJ2-1 - few TRBV5-1 TGCGCCAGCAGCCCCGGGACCTACAATGAGCAGTTCTTC CASSPGTYNEQFF
TRBJ1-5 - - TRBV28 TGTGCCAGCAGTTCACCGGACACTAATCAGCCCCAGCATTTT CASSSPDTNQPQHF
TRBJ2-3 - - TRBV29-1 TGCAGCGTTGAATTGTCTACAGATACGCAGTATTTT CSVELSTDTQYF